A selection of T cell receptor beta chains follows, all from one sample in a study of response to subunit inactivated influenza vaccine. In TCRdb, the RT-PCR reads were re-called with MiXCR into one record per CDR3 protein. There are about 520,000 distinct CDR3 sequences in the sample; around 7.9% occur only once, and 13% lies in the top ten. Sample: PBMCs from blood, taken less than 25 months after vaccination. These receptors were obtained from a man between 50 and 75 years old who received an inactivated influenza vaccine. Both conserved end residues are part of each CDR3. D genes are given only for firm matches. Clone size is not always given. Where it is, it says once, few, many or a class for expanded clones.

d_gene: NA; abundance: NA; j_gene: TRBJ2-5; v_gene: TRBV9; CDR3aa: CASSVYQETQYF; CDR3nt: TGTGCCAGCAGCGTGTACCAAGAGACCCAGTACTTC
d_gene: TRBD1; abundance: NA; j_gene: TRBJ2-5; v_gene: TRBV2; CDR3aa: CASKRIDRGALPPYF; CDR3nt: TGTGCCAGCAAAAGAATAGACAGGGGCGCCCTGCCCCCGTACTTC
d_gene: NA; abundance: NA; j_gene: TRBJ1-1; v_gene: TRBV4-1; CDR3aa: CASTAGNTEAFF; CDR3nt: TGCGCCAGCACCGCCGGGAACACTGAAGCTTTCTTT
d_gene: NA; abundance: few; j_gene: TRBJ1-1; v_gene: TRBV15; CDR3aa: CATSRVQGWTEAFF; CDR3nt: TGTGCCACCAGCAGGGTACAGGGATGGACTGAAGCTTTCTTT
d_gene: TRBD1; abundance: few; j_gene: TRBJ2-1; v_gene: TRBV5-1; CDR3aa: CASSPDRVPYNEQFF; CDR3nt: TGCGCCAGCAGCCCCGACAGGGTACCCTACAATGAGCAGTTCTTC
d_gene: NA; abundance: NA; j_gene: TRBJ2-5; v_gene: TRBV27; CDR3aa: CASSARDPRETQYF; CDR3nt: TGTGCCAGCAGTGCCCGGGACCCTCGAGAGACCCAGTACTTC
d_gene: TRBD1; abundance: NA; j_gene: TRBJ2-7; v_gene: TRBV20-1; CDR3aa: CSARSGTGNYEQYF; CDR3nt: TGCAGTGCTAGATCTGGGACAGGGAACTACGAGCAGTACTTC
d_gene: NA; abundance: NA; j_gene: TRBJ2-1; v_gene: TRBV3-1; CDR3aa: CASSQSSSYNEQFF; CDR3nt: TGTGCCAGCAGCCAATCCAGCTCCTACAATGAGCAGTTCTTC
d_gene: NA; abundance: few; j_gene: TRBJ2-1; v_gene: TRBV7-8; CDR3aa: CASSFLGTHRDEQFF; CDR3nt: TGTGCCAGCAGCTTTTTGGGTACGCATCGAGATGAGCAGTTCTTC
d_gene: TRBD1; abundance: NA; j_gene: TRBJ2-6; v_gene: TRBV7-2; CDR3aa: CASSLTGTGPSGANVLTF; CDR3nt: TGTGCCAGCAGCCTTACCGGGACAGGCCCTTCTGGGGCCAACGTCCTGACTTTC